The clone carrying this T cell receptor beta chain has a count of ten or more. The antigen remains unidentified. This record belongs to a study of metastatic and nonmetastatic thyroid tumors. Study background: Across peripheral blood and tumor or nodule tissue samples taken from malignant and benign thyroid patients, the repertoires were compared with one another.

In the authors' methods: A classifier of distant metastasis in papillary thyroid cancer was built from CDR3 differences (across clinicopathological groups). TCRdb re-called the PCR reads via MiXCR. The V and J calls here are based on TCRdb, not the publication. The sample holds 21,000 or so clones; around a sixth are singletons and the top ten take approximately 35%. The entire patient cohort was treatment-naive prior to thyroid surgery. The CDR3 runs to 14 residues. The V and J ends lost 0 bases and 4 bases respectively, with 9 bases between them. Germline V gene data show CDR1 as SGHRS and CDR2 as YFSETQ. Overall study findings and caveats: Significantly higher TCR beta diversity was reportedly seen in malignant thyroid tumors than benign nodules, in blood and tumor.

V usage is TRBV5-1 and J usage is TRBJ2-3, with a weak D call TRBD2 (5 bases). The sequencing input was blood. This receptor was taken from a female donor with papillary thyroid cancer or a benign thyroid nodule (not recorded which). Some clones in this sample may be carry-over from other donors' samples. The CDR3 loop reads CASSLDRGADTQYF. Written as DNA, the CDR3 is TGCGCCAGCAGCTTGGATCGGGGAGCAGATACGCAGTATTTT.